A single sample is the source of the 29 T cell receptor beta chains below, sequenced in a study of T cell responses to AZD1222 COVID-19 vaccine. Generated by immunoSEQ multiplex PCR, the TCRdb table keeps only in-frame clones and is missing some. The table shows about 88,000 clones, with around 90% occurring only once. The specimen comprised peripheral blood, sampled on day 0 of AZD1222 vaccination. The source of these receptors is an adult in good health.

The CDR3 DNA reads TGTGCCAGCAGTGAACTCTACGGGTCATCCGTCAATGAGCAGTTCTTC. Residues: CASSELYGSSVNEQFF. The chain has TRBV2 and TRBJ2-1; no clear D. The CDR3 runs 16 residues. CDR1 is SNHLY, CDR2 FYNNEI, per germline. Trimming left V 2 bases short and J 6 bases short, with 17 bases between. The whole variable domain, filled in from reference TRBV2 and TRBJ2-1, reads EPEVTQTPSHQVTQMGQEVILRCVPISNHLYFYWYRQILGQKVEFLVSFYNNEISEKSEIFDDQFSVERPDGSNFTLKIRSTKLEDSAMYFCASSELYGSSVNEQFFGPGTRLTVL.

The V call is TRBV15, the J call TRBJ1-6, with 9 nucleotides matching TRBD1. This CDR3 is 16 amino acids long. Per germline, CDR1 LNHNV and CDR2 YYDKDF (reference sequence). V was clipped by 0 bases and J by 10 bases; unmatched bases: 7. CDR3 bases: TGTGCCACCAGCAGAGATCGGGGACAGGGCGAGTCACCCCTCCACTTT. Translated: CATSRDRGQGESPLHF.

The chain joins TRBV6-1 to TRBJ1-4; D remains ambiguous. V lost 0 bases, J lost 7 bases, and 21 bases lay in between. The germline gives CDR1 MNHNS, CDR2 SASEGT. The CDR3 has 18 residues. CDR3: CASSEAPDLGGISEKLFF. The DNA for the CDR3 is TGTGCCAGCAGTGAAGCGCCGGACTTAGGTGGGATTTCTGAAAAACTGTTTTTT.

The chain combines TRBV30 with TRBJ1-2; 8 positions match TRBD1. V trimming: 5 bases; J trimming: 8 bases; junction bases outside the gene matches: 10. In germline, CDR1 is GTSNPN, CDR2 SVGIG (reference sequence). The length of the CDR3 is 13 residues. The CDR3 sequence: CAWSWTGSDGYTF. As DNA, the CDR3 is TGTGCCTGGTCTTGGACAGGGAGTGACGGCTACACCTTC.

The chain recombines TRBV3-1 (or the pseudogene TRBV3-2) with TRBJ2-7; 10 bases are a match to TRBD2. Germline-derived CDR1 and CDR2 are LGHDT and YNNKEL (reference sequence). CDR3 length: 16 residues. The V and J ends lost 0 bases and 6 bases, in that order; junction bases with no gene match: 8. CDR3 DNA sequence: TGTGCCAGCAGCCAAGATCTGGCTAGCGGGAGTTTCGAGCAGTACTTC. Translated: CASSQDLASGSFEQYF.

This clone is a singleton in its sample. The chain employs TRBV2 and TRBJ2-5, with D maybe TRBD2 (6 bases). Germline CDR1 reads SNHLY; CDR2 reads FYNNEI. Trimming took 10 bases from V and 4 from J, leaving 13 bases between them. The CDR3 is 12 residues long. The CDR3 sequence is CATRRGGETQYF. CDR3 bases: TGTGCCACCCGGAGGGGTGGAGAGACCCAGTACTTC.

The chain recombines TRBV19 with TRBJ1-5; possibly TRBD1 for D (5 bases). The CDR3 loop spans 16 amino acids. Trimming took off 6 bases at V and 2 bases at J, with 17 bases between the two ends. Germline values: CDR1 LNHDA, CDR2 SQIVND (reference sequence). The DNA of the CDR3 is TGTGCCAGTAGCCTTCTTGGGGGGAAGGGCAATCAGCCCCAGCATTTT. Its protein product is CASSLLGGKGNQPQHF.

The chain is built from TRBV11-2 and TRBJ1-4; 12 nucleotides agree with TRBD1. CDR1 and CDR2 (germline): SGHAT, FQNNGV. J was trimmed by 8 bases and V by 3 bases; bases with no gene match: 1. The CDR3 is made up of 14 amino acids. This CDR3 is CASSLGQGAEKLFF. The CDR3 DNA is TGTGCCAGCAGCTTGGGACAGGGGGCCGAAAAACTGTTTTTT.

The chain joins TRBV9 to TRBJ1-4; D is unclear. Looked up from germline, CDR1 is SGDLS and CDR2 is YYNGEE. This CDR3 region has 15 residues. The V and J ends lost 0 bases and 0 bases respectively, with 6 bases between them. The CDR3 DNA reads TGTGCCAGCAGCGTAGGAGGCGCAACTAATGAAAAACTGTTTTTT. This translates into CASSVGGATNEKLFF.

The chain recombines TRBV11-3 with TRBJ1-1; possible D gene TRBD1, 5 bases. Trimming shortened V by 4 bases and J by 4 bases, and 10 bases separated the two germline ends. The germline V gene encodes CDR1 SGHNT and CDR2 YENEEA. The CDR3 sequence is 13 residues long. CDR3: CASSSRTSTEAFF. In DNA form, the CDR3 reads TGTGCCAGCAGCTCCAGGACAAGCACTGAAGCTTTCTTT.

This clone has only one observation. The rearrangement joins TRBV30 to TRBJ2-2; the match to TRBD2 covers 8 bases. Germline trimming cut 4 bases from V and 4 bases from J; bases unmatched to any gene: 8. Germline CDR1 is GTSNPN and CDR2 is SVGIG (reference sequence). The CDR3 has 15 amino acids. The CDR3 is CAWMRVAGITGELFF. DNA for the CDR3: TGTGCCTGGATGCGGGTAGCGGGAATCACCGGGGAGCTGTTTTTT.

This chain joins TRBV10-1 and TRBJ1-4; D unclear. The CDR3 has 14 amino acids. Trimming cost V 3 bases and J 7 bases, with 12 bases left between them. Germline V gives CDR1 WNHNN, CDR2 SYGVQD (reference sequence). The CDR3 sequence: CASSDGRSGEKLFF. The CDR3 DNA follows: TGCGCCAGCAGTGATGGGAGGTCTGGTGAAAAACTGTTTTTT.

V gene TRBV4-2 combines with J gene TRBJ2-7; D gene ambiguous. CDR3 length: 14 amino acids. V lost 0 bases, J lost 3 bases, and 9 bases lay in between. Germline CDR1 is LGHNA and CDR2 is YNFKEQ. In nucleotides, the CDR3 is TGTGCCAGCAGCCAAGATCCATCGGACTACGAGCAGTACTTC. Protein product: CASSQDPSDYEQYF.

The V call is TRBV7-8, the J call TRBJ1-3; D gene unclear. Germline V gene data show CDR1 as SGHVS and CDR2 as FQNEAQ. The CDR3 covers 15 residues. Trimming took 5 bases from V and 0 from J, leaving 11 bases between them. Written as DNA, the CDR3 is TGTGCCAGCAGCCCCCAGGTCCTCTCTGGAAACACCATATATTTT. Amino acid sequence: CASSPQVLSGNTIYF.

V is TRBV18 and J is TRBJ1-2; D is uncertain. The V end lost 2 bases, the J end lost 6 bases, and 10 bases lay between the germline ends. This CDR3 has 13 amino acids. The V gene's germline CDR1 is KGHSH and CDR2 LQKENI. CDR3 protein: CASSPSPEDGYTF. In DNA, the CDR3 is TGTGCCAGCTCACCATCCCCAGAGGATGGCTACACCTTC.

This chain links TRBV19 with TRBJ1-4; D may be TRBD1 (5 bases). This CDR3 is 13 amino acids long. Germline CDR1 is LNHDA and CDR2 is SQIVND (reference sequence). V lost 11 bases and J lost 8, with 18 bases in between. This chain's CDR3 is CAVPQDVGEKLFF. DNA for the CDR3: TGTGCCGTACCACAGGATGTTGGGGAAAAACTGTTTTTT. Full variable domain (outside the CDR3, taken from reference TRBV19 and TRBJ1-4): DGGITQSPKYLFRKEGQNVTLSCEQNLNHDAMYWYRQDPGQGLRLIYYSQIVNDFQKGDIAEGYSVSREKKESFPLTVTSAQKNPTAFYLCAVPQDVGEKLFFGSGTQLSVL.

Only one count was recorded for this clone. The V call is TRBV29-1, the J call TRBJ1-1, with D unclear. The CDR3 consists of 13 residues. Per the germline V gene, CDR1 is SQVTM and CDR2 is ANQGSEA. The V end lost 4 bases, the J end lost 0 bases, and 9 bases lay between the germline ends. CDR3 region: CSVARQMNTEAFF. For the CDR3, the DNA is TGCAGCGTTGCAAGACAAATGAACACTGAAGCTTTCTTT.

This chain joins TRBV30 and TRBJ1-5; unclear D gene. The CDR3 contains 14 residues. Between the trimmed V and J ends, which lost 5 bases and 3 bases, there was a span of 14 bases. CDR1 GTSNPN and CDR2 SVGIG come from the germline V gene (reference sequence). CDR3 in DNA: TGTGCCTGGCAAGAAACGGGTTACAATCAGCCCCAGCATTTT. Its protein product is CAWQETGYNQPQHF.

The CDR3 bases are TGTGCCAGCAGCTTAGATTTTGGGGGGCCCAGCACAGATACGCAGTATTTT. The encoded protein is CASSLDFGGPSTDTQYF. This chain joins TRBV7-9 and TRBJ2-3, with D tentatively TRBD1 or TRBD2 (6 bases each). The CDR3 covers 17 residues. The V gene lost 1 base and the J gene lost 0 bases, with 14 bases spanning the gap. Germline V gene data show CDR1 as SEHNR and CDR2 as FQNEAQ (reference sequence).

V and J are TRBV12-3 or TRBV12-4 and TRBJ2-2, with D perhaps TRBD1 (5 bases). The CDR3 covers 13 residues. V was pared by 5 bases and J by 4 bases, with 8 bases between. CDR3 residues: CASSLQGTGELFF. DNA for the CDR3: TGTGCCAGCAGTCTCCAGGGCACCGGGGAGCTGTTTTTT.

The CDR3 region has the DNA TGTGCCTGGAGAGGGGGTGGGTCGGAGCTATCACCCCTCCACTTT. The encoded protein is CAWRGGGSELSPLHF. The rearrangement uses TRBV30 and TRBJ1-6; D possibly corresponds to TRBD1 (6 bases). V was clipped by 3 bases and J by 10 bases, with 19 bases between them. This CDR3 has 15 amino acids. Germline V gene lookup returns CDR1 GTSNPN and CDR2 SVGIG (reference sequence).

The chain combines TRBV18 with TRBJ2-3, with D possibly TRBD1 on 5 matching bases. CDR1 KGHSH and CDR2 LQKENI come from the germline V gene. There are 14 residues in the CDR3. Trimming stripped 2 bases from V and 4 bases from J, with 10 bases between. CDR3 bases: TGTGCCAGCTCACCAAGTCCAGGGTCAGATACGCAGTATTTT. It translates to CASSPSPGSDTQYF.

The CDR3 is CASSPPARGTGEYEQYF. The CDR3 DNA sequence: TGTGCCAGCTCACCACCGGCCCGCGGGACAGGGGAGTACGAGCAGTACTTC. V usage is TRBV18 and J usage is TRBJ2-7; 10 nucleotides match TRBD1. Germline CDR1 is KGHSH and CDR2 is LQKENI. This CDR3 has 17 residues. V lost 0 bases to trimming and J lost 4 bases; unmatched junction nucleotides: 9. Full variable domain (outside the CDR3, taken from reference TRBV18 and TRBJ2-7): NAGVMQNPRHLVRRRGQEARLRCSPMKGHSHVYWYRQLPEEGLKFMVYLQKENIIDESGMPKERFSAEFPKEGPSILRIQQVVRGDSAAYFCASSPPARGTGEYEQYFGPGTRLTVT.

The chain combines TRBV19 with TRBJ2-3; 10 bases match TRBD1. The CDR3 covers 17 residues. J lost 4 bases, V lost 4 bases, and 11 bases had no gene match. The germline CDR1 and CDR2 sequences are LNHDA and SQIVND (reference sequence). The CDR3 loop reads CASSNAGTGESADTQYF. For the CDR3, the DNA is TGTGCCAGTAGTAATGCCGGGACAGGGGAGAGTGCAGATACGCAGTATTTT.

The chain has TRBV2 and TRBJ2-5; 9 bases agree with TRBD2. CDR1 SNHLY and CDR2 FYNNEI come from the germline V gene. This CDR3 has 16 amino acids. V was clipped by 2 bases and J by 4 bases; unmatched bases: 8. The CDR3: CASSEWGLAGGETQYF. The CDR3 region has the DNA TGTGCCAGCAGTGAATGGGGACTAGCCGGGGGAGAGACCCAGTACTTC.

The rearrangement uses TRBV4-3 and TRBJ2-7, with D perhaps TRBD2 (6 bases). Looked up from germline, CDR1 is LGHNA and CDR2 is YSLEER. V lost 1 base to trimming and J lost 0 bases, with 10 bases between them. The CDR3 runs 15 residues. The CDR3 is CASSQAPGDSYEQYF. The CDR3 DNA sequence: TGCGCCAGCAGCCAAGCTCCGGGGGACTCCTACGAGCAGTACTTC.

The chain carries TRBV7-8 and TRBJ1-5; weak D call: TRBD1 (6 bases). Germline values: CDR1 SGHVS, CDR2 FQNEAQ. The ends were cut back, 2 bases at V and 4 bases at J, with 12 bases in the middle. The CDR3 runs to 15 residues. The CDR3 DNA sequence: TGTGCCAGCAGCTTATATGGGGGGCCAAATCAGCCCCAGCATTTT. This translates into CASSLYGGPNQPQHF.

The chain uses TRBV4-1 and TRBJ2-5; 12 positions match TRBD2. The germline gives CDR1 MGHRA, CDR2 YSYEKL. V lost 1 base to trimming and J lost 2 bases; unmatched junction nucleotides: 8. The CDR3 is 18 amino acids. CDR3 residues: CASSQGLAGGPSQETQYF. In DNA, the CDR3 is TGCGCCAGCAGCCAAGGGCTAGCGGGAGGGCCTTCGCAAGAGACCCAGTACTTC.

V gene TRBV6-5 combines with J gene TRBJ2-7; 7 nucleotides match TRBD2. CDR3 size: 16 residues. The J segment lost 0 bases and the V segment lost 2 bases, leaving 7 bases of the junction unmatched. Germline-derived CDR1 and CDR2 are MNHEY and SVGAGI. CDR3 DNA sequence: TGTGCCAGCAGTTACGCGACTAGCCGGAGCTCCTACGAGCAGTACTTC. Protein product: CASSYATSRSSYEQYF.